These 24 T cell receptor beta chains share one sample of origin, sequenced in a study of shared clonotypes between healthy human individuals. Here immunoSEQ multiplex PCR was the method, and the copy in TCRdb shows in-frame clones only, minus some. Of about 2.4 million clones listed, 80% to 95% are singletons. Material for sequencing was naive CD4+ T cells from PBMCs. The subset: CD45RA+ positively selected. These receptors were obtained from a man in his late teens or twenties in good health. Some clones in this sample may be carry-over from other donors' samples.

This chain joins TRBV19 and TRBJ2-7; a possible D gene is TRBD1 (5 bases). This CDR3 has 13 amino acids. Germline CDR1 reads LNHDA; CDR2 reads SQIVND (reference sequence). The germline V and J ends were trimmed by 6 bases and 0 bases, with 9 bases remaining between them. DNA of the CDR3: TGTGCCAGTAGCCCGACAGTCTCCTACGAGCAGTACTTC. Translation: CASSPTVSYEQYF.

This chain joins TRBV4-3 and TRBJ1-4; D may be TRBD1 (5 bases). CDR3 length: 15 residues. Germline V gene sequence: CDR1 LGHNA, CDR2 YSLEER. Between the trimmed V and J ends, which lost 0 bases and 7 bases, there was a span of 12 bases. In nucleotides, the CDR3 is TGCGCCAGCAGCCAAGAATCTTTTCAGGGTGAAAAACTGTTTTTT. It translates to CASSQESFQGEKLFF.

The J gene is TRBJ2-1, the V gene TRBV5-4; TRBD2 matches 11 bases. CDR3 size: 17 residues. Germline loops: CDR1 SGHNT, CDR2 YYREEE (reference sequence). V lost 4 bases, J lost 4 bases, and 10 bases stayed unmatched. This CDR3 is CASSGGTSGNSYNEQFF. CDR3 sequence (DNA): TGTGCCAGCAGCGGCGGGACTAGCGGCAACTCGTACAATGAGCAGTTCTTC.

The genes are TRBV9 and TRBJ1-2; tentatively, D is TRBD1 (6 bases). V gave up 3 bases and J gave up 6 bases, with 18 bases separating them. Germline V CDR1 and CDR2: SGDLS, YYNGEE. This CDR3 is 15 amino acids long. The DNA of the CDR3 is TGTGCCAGCAGCGAGGGAGGAGACTCAGGGGATGGCTACACCTTC. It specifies CASSEGGDSGDGYTF.

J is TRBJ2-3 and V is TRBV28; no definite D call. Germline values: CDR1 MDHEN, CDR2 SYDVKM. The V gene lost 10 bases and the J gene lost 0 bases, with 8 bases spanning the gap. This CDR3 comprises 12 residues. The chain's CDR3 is CATESSTDTQYF. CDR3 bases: TGTGCCACGGAGTCAAGCACAGATACGCAGTATTTT.

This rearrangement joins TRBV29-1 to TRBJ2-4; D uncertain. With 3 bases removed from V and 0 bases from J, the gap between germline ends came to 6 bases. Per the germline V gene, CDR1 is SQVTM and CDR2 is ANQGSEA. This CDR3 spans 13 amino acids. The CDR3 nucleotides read TGCAGCGTTGATCCGTTAGCCAAAAACATTCAGTACTTC. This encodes CSVDPLAKNIQYF.

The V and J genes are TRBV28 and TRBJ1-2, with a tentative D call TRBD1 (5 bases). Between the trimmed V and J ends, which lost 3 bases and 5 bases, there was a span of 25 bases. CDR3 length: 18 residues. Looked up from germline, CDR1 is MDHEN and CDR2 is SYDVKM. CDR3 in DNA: TGTGCCAGCAGTTTCGGGGCGGCAGGCCCTACTAGGGGTTATGGCTACACCTTC. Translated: CASSFGAAGPTRGYGYTF.

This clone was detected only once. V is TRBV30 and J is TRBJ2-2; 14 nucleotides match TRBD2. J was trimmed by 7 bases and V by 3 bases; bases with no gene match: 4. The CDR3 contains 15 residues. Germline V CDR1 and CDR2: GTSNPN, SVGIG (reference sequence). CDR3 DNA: TGTGCCTGGAGCGAGGGACTAGCGGGAGTCGGGGAGCTGTTTTTT. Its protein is CAWSEGLAGVGELFF.

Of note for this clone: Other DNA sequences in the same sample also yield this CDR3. CDR3 DNA: TGTGCCAGCAGCTCCACAGGGGGTGAGCAGTTCTTC. It is translated as CASSSTGGEQFF. The chain links TRBV7-3 to TRBJ2-1; 8 nucleotides align to TRBD1. The CDR3 runs 12 residues. Germline assignment: CDR1 SGHTA and CDR2 FQGTGA. The J segment lost 9 bases and the V segment lost 4 bases, leaving 2 bases of the junction unmatched.

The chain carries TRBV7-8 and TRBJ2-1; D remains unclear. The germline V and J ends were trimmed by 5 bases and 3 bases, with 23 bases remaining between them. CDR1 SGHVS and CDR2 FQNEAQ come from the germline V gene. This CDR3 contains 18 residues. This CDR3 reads CASSGIPGGNALYNEQFF. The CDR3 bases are TGTGCCAGCAGCGGAATCCCCGGTGGAAACGCACTCTACAATGAGCAGTTCTTC. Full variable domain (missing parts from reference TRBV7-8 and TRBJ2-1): GAGVSQSPRYKVAKRGQDVALRCDPISGHVSLFWYQQALGQGPEFLTYFQNEAQLDKSGLPSDRFFAERPEGSVSTLKIQRTQQEDSAVYLCASSGIPGGNALYNEQFFGPGTRLTVL.

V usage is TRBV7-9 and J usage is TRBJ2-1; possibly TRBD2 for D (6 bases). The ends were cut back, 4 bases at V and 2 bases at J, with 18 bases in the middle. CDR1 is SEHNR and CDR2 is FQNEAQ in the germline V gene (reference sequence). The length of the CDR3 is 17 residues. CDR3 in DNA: TGTGCCAGCAGCTCCGCGGGGACTCCAAAAGCCTACAATGAGCAGTTCTTC. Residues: CASSSAGTPKAYNEQFF. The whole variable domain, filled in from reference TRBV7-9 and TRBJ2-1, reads DTGVSQNPRHKITKRGQNVTFRCDPISEHNRLYWYRQTLGQGPEFLTYFQNEAQLEKSRLLSDRFSAERPKGSFSTLEIQRTEQGDSAMYLCASSSAGTPKAYNEQFFGPGTRLTVL.

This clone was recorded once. CDR3 sequence: CSVGLRPGTVSYEQYF. The CDR3 DNA reads TGCAGCGTTGGTCTCCGCCCCGGGACAGTCTCCTACGAGCAGTACTTC. The chain has TRBV29-1 and TRBJ2-7; 7 bases are shared with TRBD1. The V segment lost 4 bases and the J segment 0 bases; nucleotides outside the gene matches: 12. In germline, CDR1 is SQVTM, CDR2 ANQGSEA. The CDR3 contains 16 residues.

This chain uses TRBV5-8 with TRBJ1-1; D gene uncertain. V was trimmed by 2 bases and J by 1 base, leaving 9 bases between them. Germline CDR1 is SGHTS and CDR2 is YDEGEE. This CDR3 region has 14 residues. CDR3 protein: CASSFAARNTEAFF. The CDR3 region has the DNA TGTGCCAGCAGCTTTGCGGCTCGGAACACTGAAGCTTTCTTT.

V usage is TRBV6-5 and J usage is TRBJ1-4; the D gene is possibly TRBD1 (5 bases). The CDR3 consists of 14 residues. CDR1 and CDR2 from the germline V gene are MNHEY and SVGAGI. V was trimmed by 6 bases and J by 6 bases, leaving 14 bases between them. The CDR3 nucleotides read TGTGCCAGCAGGTCCGCAGGGACCTATGAAAAACTGTTTTTT. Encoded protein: CASRSAGTYEKLFF.

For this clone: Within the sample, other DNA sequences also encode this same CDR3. The CDR3 DNA reads TGCAGTGCCACTAGAGGCTACGAGCAGTACTTC. Protein product: CSATRGYEQYF. The rearrangement uses TRBV20-1 and TRBJ2-7, with a possible D match to TRBD2 (5 bases). Germline values: CDR1 DFQATT, CDR2 SNEGSKA (reference sequence). This CDR3 spans 11 amino acids. The V and J ends lost 6 bases and 3 bases respectively, with 9 bases between them.

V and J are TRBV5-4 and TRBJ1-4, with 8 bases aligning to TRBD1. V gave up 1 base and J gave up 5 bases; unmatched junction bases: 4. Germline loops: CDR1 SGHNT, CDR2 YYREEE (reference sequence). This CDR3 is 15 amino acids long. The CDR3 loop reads CASSLNAGGNEKLFF. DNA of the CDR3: TGTGCCAGCAGCTTGAATGCAGGGGGCAATGAAAAACTGTTTTTT.

The chain's CDR3 is CASSLHYEQYF. Written as DNA, the CDR3 is TGTGCCAGCAGCCTTCACTACGAGCAGTACTTC. The chain is built from TRBV11-2 and TRBJ2-7; D ambiguous. This CDR3 has 11 residues. Germline assignment: CDR1 SGHAT and CDR2 FQNNGV. The V end was cut by 5 bases, the J end by 3 bases, with 5 bases between.

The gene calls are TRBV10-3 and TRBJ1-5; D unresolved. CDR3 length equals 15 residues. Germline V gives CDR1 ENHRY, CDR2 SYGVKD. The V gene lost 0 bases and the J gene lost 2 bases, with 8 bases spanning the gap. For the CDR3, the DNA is TGTGCCATCAGTGAGTCCGACGGTCGCAATCAGCCCCAGCATTTT. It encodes CAISESDGRNQPQHF.

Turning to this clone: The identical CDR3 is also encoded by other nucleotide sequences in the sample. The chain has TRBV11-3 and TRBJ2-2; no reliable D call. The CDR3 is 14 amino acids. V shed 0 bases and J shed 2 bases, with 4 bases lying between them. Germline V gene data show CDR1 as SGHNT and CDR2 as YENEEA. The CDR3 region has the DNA TGTGCCAGCAGCTTAGACCTAAACACCGGGGAGCTGTTTTTT. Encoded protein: CASSLDLNTGELFF. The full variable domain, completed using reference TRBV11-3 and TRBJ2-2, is EAGVVQSPRYKIIEKKQPVAFWCNPISGHNTLYWYLQNLGQGPELLIRYENEEAVDDSQLPKDRFSAERLKGVDSTLKIQPAELGDSAVYLCASSLDLNTGELFFGEGSRLTVL.

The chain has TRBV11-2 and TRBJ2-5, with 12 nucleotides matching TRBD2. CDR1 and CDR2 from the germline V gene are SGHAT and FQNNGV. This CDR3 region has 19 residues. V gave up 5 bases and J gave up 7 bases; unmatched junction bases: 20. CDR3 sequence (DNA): TGTGCCAGCAGCACCCTAGCCCCTCGGACTAGCGGGAAAATTGTGACCCAGTACTTC. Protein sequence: CASSTLAPRTSGKIVTQYF.

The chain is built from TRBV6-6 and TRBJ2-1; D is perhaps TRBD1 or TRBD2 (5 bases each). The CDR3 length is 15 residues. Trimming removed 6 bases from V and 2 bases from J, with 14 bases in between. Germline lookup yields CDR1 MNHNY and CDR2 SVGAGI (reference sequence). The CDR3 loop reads CASSRGVMTYNEQFF. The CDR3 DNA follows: TGTGCCAGCAGCCGAGGGGTAATGACCTACAATGAGCAGTTCTTC.

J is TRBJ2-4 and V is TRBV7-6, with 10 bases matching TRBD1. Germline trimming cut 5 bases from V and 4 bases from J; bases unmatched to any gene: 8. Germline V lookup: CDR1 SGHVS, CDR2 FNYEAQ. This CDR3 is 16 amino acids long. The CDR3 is CASSAYSGQGKNIQYF. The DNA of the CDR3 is TGTGCCAGCAGCGCTTATTCGGGACAGGGGAAAAACATTCAGTACTTC. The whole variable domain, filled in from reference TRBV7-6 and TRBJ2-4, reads GAGVSQSPRYKVTKRGQDVALRCDPISGHVSLYWYRQALGQGPEFLTYFNYEAQQDKSGLPNDRFSAERPEGSISTLTIQRTEQRDSAMYRCASSAYSGQGKNIQYFGAGTRLSVL.

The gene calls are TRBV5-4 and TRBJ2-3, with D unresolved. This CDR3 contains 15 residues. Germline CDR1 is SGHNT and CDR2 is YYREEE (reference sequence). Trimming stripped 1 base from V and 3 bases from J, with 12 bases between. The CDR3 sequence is CASSLMALGTDTQYF. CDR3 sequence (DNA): TGTGCCAGCAGCTTGATGGCGCTTGGTACAGATACGCAGTATTTT.

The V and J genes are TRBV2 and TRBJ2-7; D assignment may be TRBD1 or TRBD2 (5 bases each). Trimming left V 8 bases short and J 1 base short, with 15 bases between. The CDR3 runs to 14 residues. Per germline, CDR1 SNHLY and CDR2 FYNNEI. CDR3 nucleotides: TGTGCCAGCGTACGGGACGGAGATTCCTACGAGCAGTACTTC. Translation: CASVRDGDSYEQYF.